Reported below is one TCR beta chain. The data were obtained in a study of control samples from healthy donors and cancer patients. Here immunoSEQ multiplex PCR was the method, and the copy in TCRdb shows in-frame clones only, minus some. Of 90,000 or so clones listed, roughly 84% are singletons. Trimming left V 5 bases short and J 4 bases short, with 6 bases between. This CDR3 is 10 amino acids long. Germline CDR1 SQVTM, CDR2 ANQGSEA. Sequencing was done on a sample of PBMCs. The V call is TRBV29-1, the J call TRBJ2-7; D unresolved. The TCR was taken from a man between 65 and 85 years old with lung cancer. The CDR3 loop reads CSVILYEQYF. CDR3 coding DNA: TGCAGCGTTATTCTGTACGAGCAGTACTTC.